This note documents a single T cell receptor beta chain sequence. As yet, its antigen is unknown. This specimen belongs to a study of shared clonotypes between healthy human individuals. CD45RA+ naive and CD45RA-negative memory subsets were separated from CD4+ cells. Some clones are missing from TCRdb's copy, which holds only in-frame ones; the method was immunoSEQ multiplex PCR. The data show over a million clones, roughly 96% seen once. Points from the study as a whole: Some clonotypes were shared by all four sorted-subset donors, while others were not shared. The non-shared ones had lower generation probabilities than the shared ones.

The CDR3 totals 18 residues. The germline V gene encodes CDR1 SQVTM and CDR2 ANQGSEA. Germline trimming cut 6 bases from V and 0 bases from J; bases unmatched to any gene: 14. The chain has TRBV29-1 and TRBJ2-7; 13 nucleotides line up with TRBD2. Source material: naive CD4+ T cells sorted from blood. As to subset: CD45RA+ positively selected. This clonotype was obtained from a man aged 25 to 45 in good health. This chain's CDR3 is CSVRPGLAGLSNSYEQYF. The DNA of the CDR3 is TGCAGCGTGCGTCCGGGACTAGCGGGGTTGAGTAACTCCTACGAGCAGTACTTC.